The 21 T cell receptor beta chains below were found in one sample sequenced in a study of lung T cells in sarcoidosis with Löfgren's syndrome. One entry per CDR3 protein results from TCRdb running MiXCR on the reads. The repertoire holds some 8,000 distinct CDR3 sequences, about 21% seen once, with 20% to 25% in the top ten. Source material: CD4+ T cells from bronchoalveolar lavage fluid. These receptors were obtained from a human donor with sarcoidosis (Löfgren's syndrome or another form), or a control subject (not recorded which).

Comments on this clonotype: This may arise from a read error, as a much more abundant clone is one base away. V gene TRBV3-1 combines with J gene TRBJ2-5, with D tentatively TRBD1 (6 bases). The germline CDR1 and CDR2 sequences are LGHDT and YNNKEL (reference sequence). This CDR3 has 12 amino acids. The CDR3 loop is CANSQGGETQYF. DNA for the CDR3: TGTGCCAACAGCCAAGGGGGAGAGACCCAGTACTTC.

This clonotype was seen many times. This chain joins TRBV7-8 and TRBJ2-1; 9 bases are shared with TRBD2. Per the germline V gene, CDR1 is SGHVS and CDR2 is FQNEAQ. The CDR3 loop spans 15 amino acids. Trimming removed 5 bases from V and 7 bases from J; junction bases left unmatched: 9. The CDR3: CASSPLAGAGNEQFF. Written as DNA, the CDR3 is TGTGCCAGCAGCCCCTTAGCGGGAGCCGGGAATGAGCAGTTCTTC.

By share, this clonotype counts as medium-sized (0.01 to 0.1%). The chain uses TRBV7-2 and TRBJ1-5; TRBD1 matches 7 bases. V was pared by 5 bases and J by 4 bases, with 5 bases of the junction left unmatched. This CDR3 comprises 14 residues. Germline CDR1 SGHTA, CDR2 FQGNSA. CDR3: CASSLRQGNQPQHF. As DNA, the CDR3 is TGTGCCAGCAGCCTTCGACAGGGTAATCAGCCCCAGCATTTT.

This clonotype was recorded many times. This chain joins TRBV2 and TRBJ2-3; D gene uncertain. Germline V lookup: CDR1 SNHLY, CDR2 FYNNEI. The CDR3 extends over 14 amino acids. V was cut by 8 bases and J by 2 bases, with 14 bases left in between. Here the CDR3 reads CASGPIDVTDTQYF. The CDR3 coding sequence is TGTGCCAGCGGCCCGATCGATGTCACAGATACGCAGTATTTT. Full variable domain (missing parts from reference TRBV2 and TRBJ2-3): EPEVTQTPSHQVTQMGQEVILRCVPISNHLYFYWYRQILGQKVEFLVSFYNNEISEKSEIFDDQFSVERPDGSNFTLKIRSTKLEDSAMYFCASGPIDVTDTQYFGPGTRLTVL.

Regarding this clonotype: This may be a read error, as it is one base from a much larger clone. The chain recombines TRBV5-1 with TRBJ2-4; 9 bases are shared with TRBD1. V shed 4 bases and J 7 bases; nucleotides not matched to a gene: 6. CDR3 length: 14 amino acids. Germline CDR1 and CDR2: SGHRS and YFSETQ. CDR3 nucleotides: TGCGCCAGCAGCACGGGACAGGGTCGCAACATTCAGTACTTC. As protein: CASSTGQGRNIQYF.

Only a few counts were recorded for this clonotype. CDR3 loop: CASSGLVTDTQYF. DNA for the CDR3: TGTGCCAGCAGCGGGCTAGTCACAGATACGCAGTATTTT. The chain links TRBV9 to TRBJ2-3; D gene ambiguous. Germline V lookup: CDR1 SGDLS, CDR2 YYNGEE. The ends were cut back, 3 bases at V and 2 bases at J, with 7 bases in the middle. CDR3 size: 13 residues.

This clonotype was seen ten or more times. The V and J genes are TRBV7-3 and TRBJ2-1; D is perhaps TRBD1 (5 bases). The ends were cut back, 3 bases at V and 7 bases at J, with 10 bases in the middle. CDR1 and CDR2 (germline): SGHTA, FQGTGA. The CDR3 is 13 residues long. The CDR3, as DNA: TGTGCCAGCAGCTTGGCAGGGAATAATGAGCAGTTCTTC. Translation: CASSLAGNNEQFF. The complete variable domain, with remaining parts taken from reference TRBV7-3 and TRBJ2-1, reads GAGVSQTPSNKVTEKGKYVELRCDPISGHTALYWYRQSLGQGPEFLIYFQGTGAADDSGLPNDRFFAVRPEGSVSTLKIQRTERGDSAVYLCASSLAGNNEQFFGPGTRLTVL.

This clonotype was observed at least ten times. This chain joins TRBV2 and TRBJ2-7; D remains unclear. V lost 4 bases and J 6 bases, leaving 16 bases between the germline ends. This CDR3 is 14 amino acids long. Germline V gene sequence: CDR1 SNHLY, CDR2 FYNNEI. The CDR3 loop reads CASSVLAPSAEQYF. The CDR3 coding sequence is TGTGCCAGCAGTGTCCTGGCCCCTTCCGCCGAGCAGTACTTC. The entire variable domain, with the rest obtained from reference TRBV2 and TRBJ2-7, is as follows: EPEVTQTPSHQVTQMGQEVILRCVPISNHLYFYWYRQILGQKVEFLVSFYNNEISEKSEIFDDQFSVERPDGSNFTLKIRSTKLEDSAMYFCASSVLAPSAEQYFGPGTRLTVT.

This clonotype appeared many times. The DNA for the CDR3 is TGTGCCAGCAAGAGTACCGACACCATATATTTT. Translated: CASKSTDTIYF. This chain connects TRBV6-1 to TRBJ1-3; D gene ambiguous. Looked up from germline, CDR1 is MNHNS and CDR2 is SASEGT. The V gene lost 7 bases and the J gene lost 8 bases, with 9 bases spanning the gap. This CDR3 spans 11 amino acids.

By its share, this clonotype is medium-sized (0.01 to 0.1%). V is TRBV5-1 and J is TRBJ1-1; TRBD1 might be the D (5 bases). The germline V and J ends were trimmed by 0 bases and 0 bases, with 9 bases remaining between them. The CDR3 is made up of 15 amino acids. Germline-derived CDR1 and CDR2 are SGHRS and YFSETQ. CDR3 in amino acids: CASSLGQGMNTEAFF. The CDR3 region has the DNA TGCGCCAGCAGCTTGGGGCAGGGCATGAACACTGAAGCTTTCTTT.

A note on this clonotype: A much larger clonotype is one base distant, so this may be a read error. The chain has TRBV12-5 and TRBJ1-2, with TRBD1 identical over 7 bases. The CDR3 extends over 13 amino acids. V lost 7 bases to trimming and J lost 5 bases; unmatched junction nucleotides: 7. Germline V gene sequence: CDR1 LGHNT, CDR2 FRNRAP. The CDR3 sequence: CASVNTGEYGYTF. CDR3 DNA sequence: TGTGCTAGTGTGAATACAGGGGAATATGGCTACACCTTC.

This clonotype was recorded many times. The J gene is TRBJ2-5, the V gene TRBV5-5; 7 bases fit TRBD1. The CDR3 is made up of 15 amino acids. V lost 3 bases and J lost 2; bases outside the gene matches: 7. From germline, CDR1 is SGHKS and CDR2 YYEKEE (reference sequence). The CDR3 sequence: CASSSTWGQQETQYF. CDR3 coding DNA: TGTGCCAGCAGCTCTACATGGGGACAGCAAGAGACCCAGTACTTC. The full variable domain, rest sourced from reference TRBV5-5 and TRBJ2-5, is DAGVTQSPTHLIKTRGQQVTLRCSPISGHKSVSWYQQVLGQGPQFIFQYYEKEERGRGNFPDRFSARQFPNYSSELNVNALLLGDSALYLCASSSTWGQQETQYFGPGTRLLVL.

This clonotype was seen ten or more times. The chain carries TRBV6-1 and TRBJ1-3; D possibly corresponds to TRBD1 (6 bases). The V and J ends lost 5 bases and 3 bases respectively, with 17 bases between them. The CDR3 consists of 16 residues. Germline loops: CDR1 MNHNS, CDR2 SASEGT. In nucleotides, the CDR3 is TGTGCCAGCAGTTTAGAGTACGGGACACTTGGAAACACCATATATTTT. Translating gives CASSLEYGTLGNTIYF.

Judged by abundance, this clonotype is medium-sized. The J gene is TRBJ2-3, the V gene TRBV2; 10 nucleotides match TRBD2. V was pared by 6 bases and J by 0 bases, with 3 bases of the junction left unmatched. Germline V CDR1 and CDR2: SNHLY, FYNNEI. The CDR3 is 15 amino acids. The CDR3 DNA reads TGTGCCAGCAGGGCACTAGCGGGGAGCACAGATACGCAGTATTTT. Its protein product is CASRALAGSTDTQYF.

Worth noting for this clonotype: The junction shows a germline mismatch at one end, possibly a read error. V is TRBV6-2 or TRBV6-3 and J is TRBJ2-2; TRBD1 might be the D (6 bases). CDR3 size: 18 residues. CDR1 is MNHEY, CDR2 SVGEGT, per germline. CDR3 in DNA: TGTGCCAGCAGTTACTCGATCACGCGGACAGAGAGCACCGGGGAGCTGGTTTTT. Translation: CASSYSITRTESTGELVF.

The rearrangement joins TRBV7-2 to TRBJ2-4; TRBD2 aligns across 7 bases. The V segment lost 5 bases and the J segment 9 bases; nucleotides outside the gene matches: 13. Germline V gene data show CDR1 as SGHTA and CDR2 as FQGNSA. This CDR3 is built from 15 residues. CDR3 residues: CASSHETSHWGIQYF. The CDR3 DNA follows: TGTGCCAGCAGCCACGAGACTAGCCATTGGGGCATTCAGTACTTC. The variable domain in full, with the rest retrieved from reference TRBV7-2 and TRBJ2-4, is GAGVSQSPSNKVTEKGKDVELRCDPISGHTALYWYRQSLGQGLEFLIYFQGNSAPDKSGLPSDRFSAERTGGSVSTLTIQRTQQEDSAVYLCASSHETSHWGIQYFGAGTRLSVL.

This clonotype showed up many times. CDR3 in DNA: TGTGCCAGCACAAGTTCGCAGGGGAGATCCTACGAGCAGTACTTC. It translates to CASTSSQGRSYEQYF. V gene TRBV6-1 combines with J gene TRBJ2-7, with D possibly being TRBD1 (6 bases). The CDR3 extends over 15 amino acids. CDR1 and CDR2 from the germline V gene are MNHNS and SASEGT. The V gene lost 7 bases and the J gene lost 1 base, with 17 bases spanning the gap.

This clonotype was counted a few times. This may stem from a read error, because a much larger clone lies one nucleotide away. The J gene is TRBJ1-6, the V gene TRBV7-9; TRBD1 is a possible D gene (5 bases). The CDR3 totals 16 residues. The germline CDR1 and CDR2 sequences are SEHNR and FQNEAQ (reference sequence). The CDR3 here is CASSPSGSSYNSPLYF. The CDR3 DNA reads as TGTGCCAGCAGCCCCTCAGGGAGCTCCTATAATTCACCCCTCTACTTT.

About this clonotype itself: This may be a read error, as it is one base from a much larger clone. The CDR3 spells CTSSKGTSGSNNEQFF. Written as DNA, the CDR3 is TGTACCAGTTCCAAAGGGACTAGCGGATCTAACAATGAGCAGTTCTTC. The V call is TRBV2, the J call TRBJ2-1; 11 bases agree with TRBD2. CDR1 SNHLY and CDR2 FYNNEI come from the germline V gene. The CDR3 totals 16 residues. The variable domain in full, with the rest retrieved from reference TRBV2 and TRBJ2-1, is EPEVTQTPSHQVTQMGQEVILRCVPISNHLYFYWYRQILGQKVEFLVSFYNNEISEKSEIFDDQFSVERPDGSNFTLKIRSTKLEDSAMYFCTSSKGTSGSNNEQFFGPGTRLTVL.

In regard to this clonotype: The junction does not match germline at one end; this may be a read error. The gene calls are TRBV18 and TRBJ2-5; 9 bases are shared with TRBD1. Germline lookup yields CDR1 KGHSH and CDR2 LQKENI. The CDR3 consists of 14 residues. CDR3 region: CAGSLDHRGQTQYF. As DNA, the CDR3 is TGTGCCGGCTCACTGGACCACAGGGGGCAGACCCAGTACTTC.

This clonotype is labeled medium-sized. CDR3: CASSSGPYEQYF. The CDR3 bases are TGTGCCAGCAGTTCAGGTCCCTACGAGCAGTACTTC. This rearrangement joins TRBV2 to TRBJ2-7; no reliable D call. Germline CDR1 SNHLY, CDR2 FYNNEI. The CDR3 has 12 residues. V lost 5 bases and J 2 bases, leaving 7 bases between the germline ends.